A single sample is the source of the 29 T cell receptor beta chains below, sequenced in a study of cytotoxic CD8 clonotypes in ibrutinib-treated CLL. The data were produced by immunoSEQ multiplex PCR, yet TCRdb's version contains in-frame clones alone and is incomplete. This table has some 50,000 clones, 45% to 70% appearing once. The sample was PBMCs, taken after 24 months of ibrutinib treatment. The origin of the receptors is a human donor with chronic lymphocytic leukemia.

The chain uses TRBV27 and TRBJ1-6, with D possibly matching TRBD1 (6 bases). CDR1 and CDR2 (germline): MNHEY, SMNVEV (reference sequence). V lost 6 bases to trimming and J lost 4 bases, with 19 bases between them. The CDR3 runs 17 residues. DNA of the CDR3: TGTGCCAGCAGCTTCATGATACAGGGTTCATATAATTCACCCCTCCACTTT. As protein: CASSFMIQGSYNSPLHF.

The genes are TRBV19 and TRBJ2-2; D is possibly TRBD2 (6 bases). Germline V lookup: CDR1 LNHDA, CDR2 SQIVND (reference sequence). V lost 7 bases and J 5 bases, leaving 14 bases between the germline ends. CDR3 length: 14 residues. The CDR3 coding sequence is TGTGCCAGTAATATTGCGGGGTGGACCGGGGAGCTGTTTTTT. Its translation is CASNIAGWTGELFF.

The genes are TRBV5-4 and TRBJ2-3; D unresolved. V was clipped by 4 bases and J by 8 bases, with 17 bases between them. CDR1 SGHNT and CDR2 YYREEE come from the germline V gene (reference sequence). The CDR3 is 14 amino acids. As DNA, the CDR3 is TGTGCCAGCAGCCCTCAAAACGATTTCGGTACGCAGTATTTT. The encoded protein is CASSPQNDFGTQYF.

V usage is TRBV6-5 and J usage is TRBJ2-7; 8 bases match TRBD1. The V gene end was trimmed by 4 bases and the J gene end by 0 bases; junction bases not matched to a gene: 5. CDR1 and CDR2 from the germline V gene are MNHEY and SVGAGI. The CDR3 has 15 amino acids. In DNA, the CDR3 is TGTGCCAGCAGTTGGGGACAGGTTAACTCCTACGAGCAGTACTTC. Translating gives CASSWGQVNSYEQYF.

This chain connects TRBV5-4 to TRBJ2-3, with 10 bases fitting TRBD1. Germline V lookup: CDR1 SGHNT, CDR2 YYREEE (reference sequence). V gave up 0 bases and J gave up 7 bases; unmatched junction bases: 5. The CDR3 runs to 15 residues. CDR3 amino acids: CASSLAGQGVHTQYF. The CDR3 coding sequence is TGTGCCAGCAGCTTGGCCGGACAGGGGGTGCATACGCAGTATTTT.

This clone was counted a few times. CDR3 sequence reads: CATSRSGTDQETQYF. CDR3 in DNA: TGTGCCACCAGCAGGAGCGGGACGGACCAAGAGACCCAGTACTTC. The V and J genes are TRBV15 and TRBJ2-5; 7 bases fit TRBD2. CDR1 is LNHNV and CDR2 is YYDKDF in the germline V gene (reference sequence). CDR3 length: 15 amino acids. With 3 bases clipped from V and 0 bases from J, the junction kept 4 bases outside the gene matches.

The chain combines TRBV5-1 with TRBJ1-4; perhaps TRBD1 as D (5 bases). From germline, CDR1 is SGHRS and CDR2 YFSETQ. This CDR3 spans 14 amino acids. Trimming removed 4 bases at V and 7 bases at J, with 14 bases between. CDR3 nucleotides: TGCGCCAGCAGCACAGGTTTAATGAGTGAAAAACTGTTTTTT. Translated, it gives CASSTGLMSEKLFF.

J is TRBJ2-3 and V is TRBV4-1; D is unclear. The germline V gene encodes CDR1 MGHRA and CDR2 YSYEKL. The CDR3 spans 16 residues. V dropped 2 bases and J dropped 0 bases, with 12 bases sitting between them. CDR3 sequence reads: CASSQTEASSTDTQYF. The CDR3 DNA reads as TGCGCCAGCAGCCAAACAGAAGCCTCTAGCACAGATACGCAGTATTTT.

V usage is TRBV2 and J usage is TRBJ1-2; TRBD1 might be the D (5 bases). The germline V and J ends were trimmed by 4 bases and 12 bases, with 18 bases remaining between them. The CDR3 totals 13 residues. The germline CDR1 and CDR2 sequences are SNHLY and FYNNEI. The CDR3 protein is CASSGAATVVDTF. CDR3 nucleotides: TGTGCCAGCAGTGGTGCGGCGACAGTGGTGGACACCTTC.

The chain employs TRBV5-4 and TRBJ2-7, with D perhaps being TRBD1 or TRBD2 (5 bases each). CDR1 and CDR2 from the germline V gene are SGHNT and YYREEE (reference sequence). The CDR3 has 13 residues. V was clipped by 4 bases and J by 4 bases, with 12 bases between them. Here the CDR3 reads CASSIGTTYEQYF. The CDR3 DNA is TGTGCCAGCAGCATCGGGACCACTTACGAGCAGTACTTC.

The CDR3 bases are TGTGCCAGCATAATAACTAGCGGGTCCTACAATGAGCAGTTCTTC. The encoded protein is CASIITSGSYNEQFF. This chain uses TRBV6-5 with TRBJ2-1, with 9 bases identical to TRBD2. The germline gives CDR1 MNHEY, CDR2 SVGAGI. V was clipped by 7 bases and J by 1 base; unmatched bases: 5. This CDR3 has 15 amino acids.

This clone was detected only a few times. J is TRBJ2-2 and V is TRBV27; perhaps TRBD1 as D (6 bases). This CDR3 comprises 17 residues. V was pared by 6 bases and J by 0 bases, with 17 bases between. From germline, CDR1 is MNHEY and CDR2 SMNVEV (reference sequence). This chain's CDR3 is CASRMSGASANTGELFF. CDR3 DNA sequence: TGTGCCAGCAGGATGTCAGGGGCGTCCGCGAACACCGGGGAGCTGTTTTTT.

This chain joins TRBV6-5 and TRBJ1-2; tentatively, D is TRBD1 (5 bases). The CDR3 extends over 14 amino acids. Germline CDR1 and CDR2: MNHEY and SVGAGI. Trimming stripped 7 bases from V and 3 bases from J, with 15 bases between. For the CDR3, the DNA is TGTGCCAGCATCACGACAGCCGCCCACTATGGCTACACCTTC. Protein: CASITTAAHYGYTF.

The chain combines TRBV29-1 with TRBJ2-5, with 8 bases lining up with TRBD2. This CDR3 is built from 13 residues. CDR1 is SQVTM, CDR2 ANQGSEA, per germline. After removal of 7 bases from V and 5 bases from J, the junction contained 9 bases not matched to a gene. Here the CDR3 DNA reads TGCAGCGCCGGGGGGGCATTTGGGGAGACCCAGTACTTC. Amino acid sequence: CSAGGAFGETQYF. The full variable domain, with the rest looked up from reference TRBV29-1 and TRBJ2-5, is SAVISQKPSRDICQRGTSLTIQCQVDSQVTMMFWYRQQPGQSLTLIATANQGSEATYESGFVIDKFPISRPNLTFSTLTVSNMSPEDSSIYLCSAGGAFGETQYFGPGTRLLVL.

V is TRBV30 and J is TRBJ2-7; D call uncertain. The CDR3 totals 13 residues. CDR1 is GTSNPN and CDR2 is SVGIG in the germline V gene (reference sequence). Trimming stripped 3 bases from V and 2 bases from J, with 11 bases between. This chain's CDR3 is CAWSLGPPYEQYF. CDR3 in DNA: TGTGCCTGGAGCCTTGGACCACCCTACGAGCAGTACTTC.

The V and J genes are TRBV20-1 and TRBJ2-3; TRBD2 aligns across 9 bases. This CDR3 region has 11 residues. The V gene's germline CDR1 is DFQATT and CDR2 SNEGSKA (reference sequence). This CDR3 reads CTGLAGVTQYF. The CDR3 DNA reads as TGCACCGGGTTAGCGGGGGTAACGCAGTATTTT.

This sequence joins TRBV10-2 and TRBJ2-6; TRBD1 matches at 7 bases. Germline V gene sequence: CDR1 WSHSY, CDR2 SAAADI. V dropped 8 bases and J dropped 0; count of bases not matched to a gene: 7. The CDR3 loop spans 16 amino acids. This CDR3 reads CASPKRDSSGANVLTF. The CDR3, as DNA: TGCGCCAGCCCCAAACGGGACAGCTCTGGGGCCAACGTCCTGACTTTC.

The gene calls are TRBV4-1 and TRBJ2-1; 8 positions agree with TRBD2. The CDR3 is 18 residues long. V lost 1 base and J lost 7; bases outside the gene matches: 15. Germline CDR1 reads MGHRA; CDR2 reads YSYEKL. The DNA for the CDR3 is TGCGCCAGCAGCCAAGCTTTCTTAGCGGGAATCGCCCCAAATGAGCAGTTCTTC. Translated, it gives CASSQAFLAGIAPNEQFF.

This clone has a count of ten or more. The gene calls are TRBV13 and TRBJ1-1; no clear D. Germline V gives CDR1 PRHDT, CDR2 FYEKMQ (reference sequence). The germline V and J ends were trimmed by 5 bases and 8 bases, with 9 bases remaining between them. This CDR3 contains 11 residues. CDR3 DNA: TGTGCCAGCAGCGAGGACCAAGAAGCTTTCTTT. It specifies CASSEDQEAFF.

The gene calls are TRBV4-3 and TRBJ2-7; 12 bases match TRBD1. V shed 3 bases and J 7 bases; nucleotides not matched to a gene: 7. The CDR3 contains 15 residues. Looked up from germline, CDR1 is LGHNA and CDR2 is YSLEER. The CDR3 coding sequence is TGCGCCAGCAGCCAGGTGGGACAGGGGGCGAGGGAGCAGTACGTC. This sequence encodes CASSQVGQGAREQYV.

V gene TRBV6-5 combines with J gene TRBJ2-1; D tentatively reads TRBD1 or TRBD2 (5 bases each). Trimming pared 5 bases from V and 16 bases from J, leaving 12 bases between. The CDR3 sequence is 10 residues long. Germline V gives CDR1 MNHEY, CDR2 SVGAGI. The CDR3 DNA sequence: TGTGCCAGCAGTGAGAGGGGCGGTTTCTTC. It specifies CASSERGGFF.

The J gene is TRBJ2-3, the V gene TRBV27; D might be TRBD1 (6 bases). The V gene's germline CDR1 is MNHEY and CDR2 SMNVEV (reference sequence). This CDR3 is built from 15 residues. With 0 bases removed from V and 3 bases from J, the gap between germline ends came to 10 bases. CDR3 protein: CASSLSRGATDTQYF. DNA of the CDR3: TGTGCCAGCAGTTTATCCAGGGGCGCAACAGATACGCAGTATTTT.

CDR3 loop: CASNLDPYYGYTF. The CDR3 DNA follows: TGTGCCAGCAATCTTGACCCGTACTATGGCTACACCTTC. The chain has TRBV6-1 and TRBJ1-2; D gene unclear. CDR3 length equals 13 residues. V lost 7 bases to trimming and J lost 3 bases, with 12 bases between them. Germline CDR1 and CDR2: MNHNS and SASEGT.

The V gene is TRBV5-1, the J gene TRBJ1-2, with 12 bases aligning to TRBD1. The germline V gene has CDR1 SGHRS and CDR2 YFSETQ. The junction had 12 bases not matched to a gene; V was cut back by 1 base and J by 8 bases. The length of the CDR3 is 17 residues. CDR3 protein: CASSLTTPGQGAGGYTF. The CDR3, as DNA: TGCGCCAGCAGCTTGACGACCCCGGGACAGGGGGCTGGCGGCTACACCTTC.

This clone was counted once. The CDR3 region has the DNA TGTGCCAGCAGCCGACGGACGGAGGGGGAGACCCAGTACTTC. Protein product: CASSRRTEGETQYF. The J gene is TRBJ2-5, the V gene TRBV11-1; D is possibly TRBD2 (6 bases). V gave up 5 bases and J gave up 5 bases, with 15 bases separating them. The CDR3 runs to 14 residues. Looked up from germline, CDR1 is SGHAT and CDR2 is FQDESV (reference sequence).

The chain recombines TRBV9 with TRBJ2-5, with a tentative D call TRBD1 (5 bases). The germline V and J ends were trimmed by 2 bases and 4 bases, with 9 bases remaining between them. Germline CDR1 reads SGDLS; CDR2 reads YYNGEE. This CDR3 has 13 amino acids. The CDR3 DNA reads TGTGCCAGCAGCGTTGGGGCCGGAGAGACCCAGTACTTC. Its translation: CASSVGAGETQYF.

There are a few counts of this clone. The V gene is TRBV28, the J gene TRBJ2-1; D remains ambiguous. The CDR3 covers 15 residues. V lost 4 bases, J lost 1 base, and 11 bases lay in between. The germline V gene has CDR1 MDHEN and CDR2 SYDVKM. Here the CDR3 reads CASSSDMTSYNEQFF. DNA of the CDR3: TGTGCCAGCAGTTCTGACATGACTTCCTACAATGAGCAGTTCTTC.

The chain carries TRBV5-1 and TRBJ2-3, with a weak D call TRBD1 (5 bases). There are 14 residues in the CDR3. V lost 0 bases to trimming and J lost 4 bases, with 9 bases between them. CDR1 and CDR2 from the germline V gene are SGHRS and YFSETQ. The chain's CDR3 is CASSLALGADTQYF. Written as DNA, the CDR3 is TGCGCCAGCAGCTTGGCTTTAGGGGCAGATACGCAGTATTTT.

This rearrangement joins TRBV6-1 to TRBJ2-7; D is ambiguous. The CDR3 runs 11 residues. V was cut by 5 bases and J by 3 bases, with 5 bases left in between. Per germline, CDR1 MNHNS and CDR2 SASEGT. CDR3 bases: TGTGCCAGCAGTAACGGCTACGAGCAGTACTTC. Amino acids: CASSNGYEQYF.